One and the same sample provided the 8 T cell receptor beta chains below, sequenced in a study of blood T cell repertoires in COVID-19. Measured with immunoSEQ multiplex PCR; TCRdb has only the in-frame clones, and not every one. Here the sample spans over 130,000 clones, roughly 87% being singletons. Sequenced input: peripheral blood. Receptors were obtained from a woman aged 55 to 70 with active or convalescent COVID-19.

With respect to this clone: Distinct nucleotide sequences in the sample also encode this CDR3. The gene calls are TRBV19 and TRBJ1-5; no reliable D call. This CDR3 has 12 residues. The ends were cut back, 1 base at V and 6 bases at J, with 4 bases in the middle. Germline V gene lookup returns CDR1 LNHDA and CDR2 SQIVND (reference sequence). The CDR3 DNA sequence: TGTGCCAGTAGTATAGGGAGTCAGCCCCAGCATTTT. It specifies CASSIGSQPQHF.

This clone has a count of ten or more. This chain uses TRBV7-9 with TRBJ2-7; tentative D call: TRBD2 (6 bases). Germline V gene data show CDR1 as SEHNR and CDR2 as FQNEAQ (reference sequence). The CDR3 length is 17 residues. V lost 0 bases, J lost 0 bases, and 15 bases lay in between. The CDR3 loop reads CASSLAAGTPSSYEQYF. CDR3 DNA sequence: TGTGCCAGCAGCTTAGCGGCCGGGACTCCGAGCTCCTACGAGCAGTACTTC.

The chain's CDR3 is CASRGSSGNTIYF. The CDR3 DNA sequence: TGCGCCAGCAGAGGGAGCTCTGGAAACACCATATATTTT. The chain carries TRBV5-1 and TRBJ1-3, with no clear D. This CDR3 has 13 amino acids. Trimming removed 5 bases from V and 0 bases from J, with 6 bases in between. The germline V gene encodes CDR1 SGHRS and CDR2 YFSETQ.

The chain carries TRBV4-3 and TRBJ2-7; the D gene is possibly TRBD2 (6 bases). This CDR3 is 15 amino acids long. Germline CDR1 is LGHNA and CDR2 is YSLEER. V lost 1 base, J lost 2 bases, and 12 bases lay in between. CDR3 coding DNA: TGCGCCAGCAGCCAAGGTCGGGGGTTGACCTACGAGCAGTACTTC. Protein product: CASSQGRGLTYEQYF.

The CDR3 is CASSFETYTEAFF. CDR3 nucleotides: TGTGCCAGCAGTTTCGAGACATACACTGAAGCTTTCTTT. This chain links TRBV27 with TRBJ1-1; D remains unclear. The CDR3 is made up of 13 amino acids. Germline V lookup: CDR1 MNHEY, CDR2 SMNVEV (reference sequence). Deletions cut 3 bases from V and 3 bases from J, with 8 bases between.

V and J are TRBV24-1 and TRBJ1-6; D is perhaps TRBD1 (5 bases). CDR1 is KGHDR and CDR2 is SFDVKD in the germline V gene. This CDR3 spans 21 amino acids. Trimming cost V 7 bases and J 2 bases, with 29 bases left between them. CDR3 nucleotides: TGTGCCACCAGGCTGATTGCGGCAGGGTTTAAGGCTTTGCCCTATAATTCACCCCTCCACTTT. This gives the protein CATRLIAAGFKALPYNSPLHF.

CDR3 sequence: CASSVTPGGLDTEAFF. CDR3 bases: TGTGCCAGCAGCGTGACCCCAGGGGGTCTTGACACTGAAGCTTTCTTT. The chain is built from TRBV5-5 and TRBJ1-1, with TRBD1 matching over 7 bases. The CDR3 is 16 amino acids. V shed 4 bases, J shed 3 bases, and the junction held 12 bases outside the gene matches. From germline, CDR1 is SGHKS and CDR2 YYEKEE (reference sequence).

V usage is TRBV21-1 and J usage is TRBJ2-7; the table's TRBD1 call for D was not verified on the DNA. TRBV21-1 is a pseudogene locus. The CDR3 loop spans 15 amino acids. CDR3 DNA: TGTGCCAGCAGCAAATACGTAAGGGGCGCCTACGAGCAGTACTTC. Protein sequence: CASSKYVRGAYEQYF.